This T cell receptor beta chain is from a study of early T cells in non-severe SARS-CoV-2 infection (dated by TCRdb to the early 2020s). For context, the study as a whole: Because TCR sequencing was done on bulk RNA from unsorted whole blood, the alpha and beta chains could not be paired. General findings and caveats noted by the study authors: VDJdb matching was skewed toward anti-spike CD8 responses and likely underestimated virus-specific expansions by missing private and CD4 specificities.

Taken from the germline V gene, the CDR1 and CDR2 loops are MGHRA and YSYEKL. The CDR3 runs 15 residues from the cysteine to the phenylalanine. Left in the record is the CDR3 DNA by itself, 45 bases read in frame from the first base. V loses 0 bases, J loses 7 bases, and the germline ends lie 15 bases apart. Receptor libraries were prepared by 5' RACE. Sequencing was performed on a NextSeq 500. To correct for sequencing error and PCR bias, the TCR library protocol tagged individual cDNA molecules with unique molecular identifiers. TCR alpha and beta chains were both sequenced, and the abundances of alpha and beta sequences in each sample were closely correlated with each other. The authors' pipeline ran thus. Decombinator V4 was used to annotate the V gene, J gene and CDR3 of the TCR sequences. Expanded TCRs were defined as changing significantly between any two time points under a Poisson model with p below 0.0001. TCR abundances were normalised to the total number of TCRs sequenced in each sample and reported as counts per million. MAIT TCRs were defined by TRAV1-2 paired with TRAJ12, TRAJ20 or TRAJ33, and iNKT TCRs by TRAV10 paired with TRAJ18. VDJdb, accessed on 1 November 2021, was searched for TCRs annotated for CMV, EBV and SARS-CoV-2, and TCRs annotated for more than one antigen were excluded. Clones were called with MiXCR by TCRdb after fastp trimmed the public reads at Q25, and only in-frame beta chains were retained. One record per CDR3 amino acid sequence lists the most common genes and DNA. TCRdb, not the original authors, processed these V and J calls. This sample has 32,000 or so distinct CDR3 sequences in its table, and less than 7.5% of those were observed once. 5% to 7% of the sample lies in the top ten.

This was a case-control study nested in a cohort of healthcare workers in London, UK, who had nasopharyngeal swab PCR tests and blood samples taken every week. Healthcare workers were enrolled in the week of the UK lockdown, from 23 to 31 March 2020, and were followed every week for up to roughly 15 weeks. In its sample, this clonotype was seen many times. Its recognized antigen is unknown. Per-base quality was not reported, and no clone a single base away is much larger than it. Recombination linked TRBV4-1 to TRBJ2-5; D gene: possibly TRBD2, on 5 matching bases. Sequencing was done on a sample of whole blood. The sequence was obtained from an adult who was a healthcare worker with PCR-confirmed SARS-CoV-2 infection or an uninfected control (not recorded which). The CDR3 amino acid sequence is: CASSQDSWAGGTQYF. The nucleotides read TGCGCCAGCAGCCAAGATTCTTGGGCTGGAGGGACCCAGTACTTC.